Each of the 20 T cell receptor beta chains below was sequenced from the same sample in a study of blood T cell repertoires in COVID-19. This table comes from immunoSEQ multiplex PCR, and its TCRdb copy is limited to in-frame clones, with some not included. Seen here are about 170,000 clones, 80% to 90% observed once, and the top ten hold 3.6%. Input material: PBMCs or T cells enriched from blood (not recorded which). The receptor source for this set is a woman aged 45-60 years in a cohort exposed to, infected with or recovered from COVID-19 (not recorded which).

This chain uses TRBV12-3 or TRBV12-4 with TRBJ2-7; D perhaps matches TRBD2 (6 bases). CDR3 length: 13 residues. V gave up 4 bases and J gave up 1 base, with 8 bases separating them. CDR3 in amino acids: CASSWGESYEQYF. CDR3 DNA sequence: TGTGCCAGCAGTTGGGGGGAGTCCTACGAGCAGTACTTC.

The chain employs TRBV6-5 and TRBJ1-2, with TRBD1 matching 7 bases. CDR3 length equals 16 residues. In germline, CDR1 is MNHEY, CDR2 SVGAGI. J was trimmed by 5 bases and V by 4 bases; bases with no gene match: 13. CDR3 coding DNA: TGTGCCAGCAGTTCAGGCCCAAGGGGGCCAACTTATGGCTACACCTTC. Translated: CASSSGPRGPTYGYTF.

The gene calls are TRBV30 and TRBJ1-1, with D tentatively TRBD1 (6 bases). V was shortened by 4 bases and J by 10 bases, with 16 bases between the two germline ends. Germline CDR1 GTSNPN, CDR2 SVGIG (reference sequence). This CDR3 comprises 12 residues. The CDR3 DNA is TGTGCCTGGACTACAGGGTCCTCCGTAGCTTTCTTT. Translated: CAWTTGSSVAFF.

V gene TRBV7-2 combines with J gene TRBJ2-7; TRBD2 agrees at 11 bases. Germline V gene sequence: CDR1 SGHTA, CDR2 FQGNSA. With V trimmed by 5 bases and J by 4 bases, 7 bases remained unmatched. The CDR3 covers 15 residues. The CDR3 DNA is TGTGCCAGCAGCCGTAGCGGGGGGGCGTTGTACGAGCAGTACTTC. This sequence encodes CASSRSGGALYEQYF.

The rearrangement joins TRBV6-5 to TRBJ2-7; 7 positions agree with TRBD1. Trimming removed 6 bases from V and 2 bases from J; junction bases left unmatched: 4. Germline loops: CDR1 MNHEY, CDR2 SVGAGI. The CDR3 consists of 13 residues. CDR3 bases: TGTGCCAGCAGCCTCGGGACAGCCTACGAGCAGTACTTC. Translated, it gives CASSLGTAYEQYF.

The chain has TRBV11-2 and TRBJ1-4, with 10 bases fitting TRBD1. Germline V gives CDR1 SGHAT, CDR2 FQNNGV. V dropped 3 bases and J dropped 7; count of bases not matched to a gene: 11. CDR3 length equals 17 residues. The CDR3 DNA reads TGTGCCAGCAGCTTCGAAGGGACAGGGGTCGTTAGTGAAAAACTGTTTTTT. Protein sequence: CASSFEGTGVVSEKLFF.

The count of this clone is one. V and J are TRBV11-2 and TRBJ1-6; D may be TRBD1 (5 bases). The CDR3 is 15 amino acids. Germline values: CDR1 SGHAT, CDR2 FQNNGV. V shed 5 bases and J shed 9 bases, with 17 bases lying between them. The CDR3 loop reads CASSPFQQGSSPLHF. DNA for the CDR3: TGTGCCAGCAGCCCATTCCAGCAGGGAAGTTCACCCCTCCACTTT.

The chain couples TRBV18 to TRBJ2-3, with D perhaps matching TRBD2 (5 bases). V was clipped by 3 bases and J by 2 bases, with 18 bases between them. Per germline, CDR1 KGHSH and CDR2 LQKENI. CDR3 length equals 17 residues. The CDR3 loop is CASSPLQRTGTTDTQYF. The CDR3 coding sequence is TGTGCCAGCTCACCTCTCCAGAGGACTGGAACCACAGATACGCAGTATTTT. Variable domain in full (rest from reference TRBV18 and TRBJ2-3): NAGVMQNPRHLVRRRGQEARLRCSPMKGHSHVYWYRQLPEEGLKFMVYLQKENIIDESGMPKERFSAEFPKEGPSILRIQQVVRGDSAAYFCASSPLQRTGTTDTQYFGPGTRLTVL.

The CDR3 reads CASSFGTGGGRNEQFF. CDR3 nucleotide sequence: TGTGCCAGCAGTTTTGGCACGGGGGGGGGCCGCAATGAGCAGTTCTTC. This chain links TRBV28 with TRBJ2-1; 8 bases map to TRBD2. CDR1 is MDHEN, CDR2 SYDVKM, per germline. CDR3 size: 16 residues. The trim removed 3 bases at V and 6 bases at J, leaving 10 bases unmatched.

Worth noting for this clone: Different DNA sequences within this sample yield the same CDR3. The gene calls are TRBV5-1 and TRBJ1-3; TRBD1 agrees at 9 bases. The V gene's germline CDR1 is SGHRS and CDR2 YFSETQ. CDR3 length equals 16 residues. Trimming took 0 bases from V and 4 from J; bases not matched to a gene: 5. In nucleotides, the CDR3 is TGCGCCAGCAGCTTGGCTGGGACAGGGTACGGAAACACCATATATTTT. It encodes CASSLAGTGYGNTIYF.

The gene calls are TRBV3-1 (or the pseudogene TRBV3-2) and TRBJ2-5; D is unresolved. The CDR3 loop spans 15 amino acids. Germline lookup yields CDR1 LGHDT and CDR2 YNNKEL (reference sequence). V dropped 0 bases and J dropped 6 bases, with 14 bases sitting between them. Here the CDR3 DNA reads TGTGCCAGCAGCCAAGATAGCATTTCTCTCAAGACCCAGTACTTC. Translating gives CASSQDSISLKTQYF.

Here the CDR3 reads CASSQQRGRTDTQYF. The DNA of the CDR3 is TGTGCCAGCAGCCAACAGCGGGGGAGGACAGATACGCAGTATTTT. The rearrangement joins TRBV9 to TRBJ2-3, with 8 bases lining up with TRBD2. With V trimmed by 4 bases and J by 3 bases, 7 bases remained unmatched. Looked up from germline, CDR1 is SGDLS and CDR2 is YYNGEE. The CDR3 has 15 residues.

The chain joins TRBV7-2 to TRBJ1-1; TRBD1 might be the D (5 bases). Trimming shortened V by 1 base and J by 0 bases, and 12 bases separated the two germline ends. CDR1 SGHTA and CDR2 FQGNSA come from the germline V gene. The CDR3 length is 16 residues. CDR3 DNA: TGTGCCAGCAGCTTAGATGGGGCAGCGATGAACACTGAAGCTTTCTTT. Encoded protein: CASSLDGAAMNTEAFF.

The V gene is TRBV12-3 or TRBV12-4, the J gene TRBJ2-1; D is uncertain. Deletions cut 2 bases from V and 13 bases from J, with 12 bases between. This CDR3 region has 12 residues. CDR3 amino acids: CASSLTLTHQFF. As DNA, the CDR3 is TGTGCCAGCAGTTTAACCCTCACTCACCAGTTCTTC.

The chain combines TRBV4-1 with TRBJ1-1; 8 positions match TRBD1. Germline V gives CDR1 MGHRA, CDR2 YSYEKL. The CDR3 runs to 17 residues. V lost 1 base, J lost 1 base, and 8 bases stayed unmatched. CDR3 protein: CASSQVRTGKGNTEAFF. The CDR3 bases are TGCGCCAGCAGCCAAGTAAGGACAGGGAAAGGGAACACTGAAGCTTTCTTT.

In this sample, this clone turned up many times. This chain connects TRBV19 to TRBJ1-5; 7 bases agree with TRBD1. Germline V gene data show CDR1 as LNHDA and CDR2 as SQIVND (reference sequence). The CDR3 length is 15 residues. Germline trimming cut 5 bases from V and 7 bases from J; bases unmatched to any gene: 11. The CDR3 nucleotides are TGTGCCAGTAGTCCAAGAGGGACAGTCCGGCAGCCCCAGCATTTT. Translating it yields CASSPRGTVRQPQHF.

The gene calls are TRBV28 and TRBJ1-5; D is uncertain. Trimming took off 5 bases at V and 2 bases at J, with 10 bases between the two ends. The CDR3 runs 14 residues. Germline CDR1 MDHEN, CDR2 SYDVKM. The chain's CDR3 is CASSPRLGNQPQHF. The CDR3 DNA sequence: TGTGCCAGCAGTCCCCGGTTGGGCAATCAGCCCCAGCATTTT.

A remark on this clone: Additional DNA sequences in this sample encode the identical CDR3. V usage is TRBV19 and J usage is TRBJ1-1; D call uncertain. V gave up 4 bases and J gave up 0 bases, with 6 bases separating them. Germline values: CDR1 LNHDA, CDR2 SQIVND (reference sequence). This CDR3 region has 13 residues. CDR3 residues: CASSTTMNTEAFF. The CDR3 DNA is TGTGCCAGTAGTACGACTATGAACACTGAAGCTTTCTTT.

This rearrangement joins TRBV30 to TRBJ1-1, with 7 bases identical to TRBD1. The J segment lost 7 bases and the V segment lost 3 bases, leaving 11 bases of the junction unmatched. CDR3 length: 14 residues. The germline V gene encodes CDR1 GTSNPN and CDR2 SVGIG (reference sequence). The CDR3 here is CAWSPGGMGSEAFF. The DNA of the CDR3 is TGTGCCTGGAGCCCAGGGGGGATGGGGAGTGAAGCTTTCTTT.

This rearrangement joins TRBV9 to TRBJ2-6; D gene uncertain. Trimming removed 0 bases from V and 2 bases from J, with 9 bases in between. There are 16 residues in the CDR3. CDR1 and CDR2 from the germline V gene are SGDLS and YYNGEE. The CDR3 is CASSVDGGPGANVLTF. The CDR3 region has the DNA TGTGCCAGCAGCGTAGATGGTGGGCCTGGGGCCAACGTCCTGACTTTC.